This T cell receptor beta chain was recovered during a study of PD-L1 blockade in urothelial cancer. Study as a whole: Analysis of the blood was performed 3 weeks (second dose) and 6 weeks after treatment start. General study points: At the 3-week point, tumor-associated blood clones expanded more in durable-benefit patients.

Time point: pretreatment peripheral blood. Method: immunoSEQ multiplex PCR; TCRdb's copy keeps in-frame clones and lacks some. The repertoire holds fewer than 60,000 clones, approximately 80% seen once, with 1% to 1.5% in the top ten. This CDR3 comprises 15 residues. Per the germline V gene, CDR1 is MNHEY and CDR2 is SMNVEV (reference sequence). The trim removed 4 bases at V and 0 bases at J, leaving 4 bases unmatched. Note on this clone: Its matching antigen is unknown.

The sequence came from a man between 45 and 60 years old with urothelial cancer. This specimen was PBMCs, taken around atezolizumab (anti-PD-L1) treatment. This chain connects TRBV27 to TRBJ2-7; 9 nucleotides line up with TRBD1. This CDR3 reads CASSYGTGSSYEQYF. The CDR3, as DNA: TGTGCCAGCAGTTACGGGACAGGGAGCTCCTACGAGCAGTACTTC.